The 6 T cell receptor beta chains below were found in one sample sequenced in a study of cytomegalovirus exposure and HLA in healthy donors. The PCR contained 60 Vbeta and 13 Jbeta primers. Assay used: immunoSEQ multiplex PCR; TCRdb lists only in-frame clones, some missing. The sample shows roughly 190,000 clones, roughly 80% of them seen only once. Material for sequencing was PBMCs. The receptors shown here come from a woman under 30 in good health and CMV-seronegative.

V is TRBV5-1 and J is TRBJ1-3; D not certain. Between the trimmed V and J ends, which lost 4 bases and 0 bases, there was a span of 11 bases. This CDR3 has 15 residues. Germline values: CDR1 SGHRS, CDR2 YFSETQ. CDR3 sequence (DNA): TGCGCCAGCAGCAATTCCCTCGTCTCTGGAAACACCATATATTTT. Translated: CASSNSLVSGNTIYF.

The V gene is TRBV18, the J gene TRBJ1-4, with 7 bases fitting TRBD1. The CDR3 spans 18 residues. The J segment lost 2 bases and the V segment lost 1 base, leaving 10 bases of the junction unmatched. Germline CDR1 is KGHSH and CDR2 is LQKENI. CDR3 loop: CASSPLKSRDSTNEKLFF. The CDR3, as DNA: TGTGCCAGCTCACCACTCAAATCCAGGGACAGCACTAATGAAAAACTGTTTTTT.

Comment on this clone: Other DNA sequences from this sample encode an identical CDR3 as well. The chain joins TRBV28 to TRBJ2-5, with 9 bases lining up with TRBD2. The ends lost 3 bases at V and 2 bases at J; junction bases unmatched: 4. The CDR3 runs to 15 residues. The germline CDR1 and CDR2 sequences are MDHEN and SYDVKM. In DNA, the CDR3 is TGTGCCAGCAGTTTTGGTAGCGGGGGACAAGAGACCCAGTACTTC. Its protein is CASSFGSGGQETQYF.

J is TRBJ2-3 and V is TRBV18, with 8 nucleotides matching TRBD1. The V gene end was trimmed by 6 bases and the J gene end by 3 bases; junction bases not matched to a gene: 11. Germline-derived CDR1 and CDR2 are KGHSH and LQKENI. The CDR3 is 16 residues long. CDR3 nucleotides: TGTGCCAGCTCGCTCAGAGGACAGGGTAGGACAGATACGCAGTATTTT. Its translation: CASSLRGQGRTDTQYF.

The genes are TRBV27 and TRBJ2-1; D uncertain. The length of the CDR3 is 14 residues. V lost 5 bases to trimming and J lost 4 bases, with 12 bases between them. Germline lookup yields CDR1 MNHEY and CDR2 SMNVEV (reference sequence). CDR3 region: CASSPRLAYNEQFF. The CDR3 coding sequence is TGTGCCAGCAGTCCCCGACTGGCATACAATGAGCAGTTCTTC.

V gene TRBV29-1 combines with J gene TRBJ2-3, with TRBD2 identical over 9 bases. The CDR3 sequence is 14 residues long. V lost 8 bases and J lost 5; bases outside the gene matches: 11. Germline CDR1 SQVTM, CDR2 ANQGSEA. This chain's CDR3 is CSTVPAGGQDTQYF. The CDR3 DNA sequence: TGCAGCACCGTCCCGGCGGGGGGGCAAGATACGCAGTATTTT.